The sample holds a few counts of the clone carrying this T cell receptor (beta chain). In the authors' methods: Reference gene primers were amplified, and this amplification served to estimate nucleated cell counts. This table comes from immunoSEQ multiplex PCR, and its TCRdb copy is limited to in-frame clones, with some not included. The V and J calls and clone size come from that table; D and trimming were worked out from the DNA. The sample lists about 28,000 clones, nearly 90% occurring once. CDR3 length: 13 amino acids. Germline-derived CDR1 and CDR2 are SGHNT and YENEEA. V lost 7 bases and J lost 5; bases outside the gene matches: 4. The sample belongs to a study of blood T cell repertoires in COVID-19. Overall study context: Samples of COVID-19 (acute and convalescent) were obtained from the United States, Italy and Spain. In each case, the material was cDNA or gDNA derived from T cells, B-cell-depleted T cells, or PBMCs.

The TCR sequence derives from a human donor in a cohort sampled during active COVID-19. Source material: peripheral blood. The chain employs TRBV11-3 and TRBJ2-3; 9 bases line up with TRBD2. CDR3 nucleotide sequence: TGTGCCAGCAAGCGGGGGGATGGAGATACGCAGTATTTT. It specifies CASKRGDGDTQYF.